These 28 T cell receptor beta chains originate from one sample sequenced in a study of resident and recirculating memory T cells in vitiligo. The method was immunoSEQ multiplex PCR; TCRdb's version includes in-frame clones alone and lacks a portion of them. The sample yields 75,000 to 95,000 clones, under 95% seen once. The sequenced sample was blood. All receptors derive from a male donor with vitiligo.

Comment on this clone: Within the sample, other DNA sequences also encode this same CDR3. The rearrangement links TRBV5-1 to TRBJ1-3; tentatively, D is TRBD1 (5 bases). CDR3 length: 15 amino acids. Trimming took off 4 bases at V and 1 base at J, with 12 bases between the two ends. Germline CDR1 is SGHRS and CDR2 is YFSETQ. DNA for the CDR3: TGCGCCAGCAGCCCCGGGGGGGGTTCTGGAAACACCATATATTTT. This gives the protein CASSPGGGSGNTIYF.

The gene calls are TRBV28 and TRBJ1-5, with 8 bases fitting TRBD1. CDR1 and CDR2 from the germline V gene are MDHEN and SYDVKM. CDR3 length: 14 amino acids. J was trimmed by 6 bases and V by 6 bases; bases with no gene match: 7. CDR3 bases: TGTGCCAGCAGACTCGGACAGGGAGGTCAGCCCCAGCATTTT. Its translation: CASRLGQGGQPQHF.

The count of this clone is one. This chain connects TRBV27 to TRBJ2-1; 7 bases are shared with TRBD2. This CDR3 is 13 amino acids long. The germline gives CDR1 MNHEY, CDR2 SMNVEV (reference sequence). V lost 4 bases to trimming and J lost 15 bases; unmatched junction nucleotides: 12. The CDR3 sequence: CASSSLDPGGRFF. DNA of the CDR3: TGTGCCAGCAGTTCCCTCGATCCGGGGGGTCGGTTCTTC.

The CDR3 DNA sequence: TGTGCCAGCAGTGAATCTGAGAATGAAAAACTGTTTTTT. It is translated as CASSESENEKLFF. The chain has TRBV25-1 and TRBJ1-4; D uncertain. V dropped 1 base and J dropped 5 bases, with 5 bases sitting between them. In germline, CDR1 is MGHDK, CDR2 SYGVNS. The CDR3 consists of 13 residues.

The sample holds one count of this clone. The gene calls are TRBV29-1 and TRBJ2-7, with TRBD1 matching over 9 bases. The CDR3 spans 13 residues. V lost 2 bases to trimming and J lost 3 bases; unmatched junction nucleotides: 2. The V gene's germline CDR1 is SQVTM and CDR2 ANQGSEA. For the CDR3, the DNA is TGCAGCGTTGAACGGGGACAGGGCTACGAGCAGTACTTC. Its translation is CSVERGQGYEQYF.

Regarding this clone: The sample holds other DNA sequences that translate to the same CDR3. The DNA of the CDR3 is TGTGCCAGCTCACCCCGACAGGGGTCGGGCACCGGGGAGCTGTTTTTT. As protein: CASSPRQGSGTGELFF. The chain is built from TRBV18 and TRBJ2-2, with 8 bases lining up with TRBD1. This CDR3 spans 16 amino acids. Germline V gene lookup returns CDR1 KGHSH and CDR2 LQKENI. The J segment lost 4 bases and the V segment lost 3 bases, leaving 7 bases of the junction unmatched.

This chain connects TRBV19 to TRBJ2-2, with a weak D call TRBD2 (6 bases). The germline V and J ends were trimmed by 0 bases and 7 bases, with 12 bases remaining between them. Per the germline V gene, CDR1 is LNHDA and CDR2 is SQIVND (reference sequence). CDR3 length equals 15 residues. In nucleotides, the CDR3 is TGTGCCAGTAGTATAGAGGTCGGGAGATTCGGGGAGCTGTTTTTT. The encoded protein is CASSIEVGRFGELFF.

This sequence joins TRBV6-5 and TRBJ2-5; D is perhaps TRBD1 (6 bases). The DNA end favors TRBJ2-7, so the J call may be wrong. CDR3 length: 15 amino acids. Germline CDR1 and CDR2: MNHEY and SVGAGI. CDR3: CASIRTAFLSYEQYF. The DNA of the CDR3 is TGTGCCAGCATCCGGACAGCTTTCCTCTCCTACGAGCAGTACTTC.

V gene TRBV4-1 combines with J gene TRBJ2-1, with 7 positions matching TRBD1. Germline lookup yields CDR1 MGHRA and CDR2 YSYEKL. The trim removed 0 bases at V and 6 bases at J, leaving 8 bases unmatched. The CDR3 covers 16 residues. The CDR3 sequence is CASSQEPGQMVNEQFF. DNA of the CDR3: TGCGCCAGCAGCCAAGAGCCGGGACAGATGGTCAATGAGCAGTTCTTC.

V usage is TRBV7-6 and J usage is TRBJ2-2, with TRBD1 as a possible D gene (6 bases). Trimming pared 2 bases from V and 7 bases from J, leaving 8 bases between. Germline-derived CDR1 and CDR2 are SGHVS and FNYEAQ. CDR3 size: 13 residues. This chain's CDR3 is CASSLTGFGELFF. The CDR3 bases are TGTGCCAGCAGCTTAACAGGGTTCGGGGAGCTGTTTTTT.

This clone was picked up one time. V and J are TRBV4-3 and TRBJ2-4; D might be TRBD1 (6 bases). There are 14 residues in the CDR3. V dropped 4 bases and J dropped 1 base, with 8 bases sitting between them. Germline CDR1 and CDR2: LGHNA and YSLEER. The CDR3 DNA reads TGCGCCAGCAGCCCCGACAGGGCCAAAAACATTCAGTACTTC. This encodes CASSPDRAKNIQYF.

This clone appeared once. V and J are TRBV5-1 and TRBJ2-7; 7 bases line up with TRBD1. V trimming: 4 bases; J trimming: 0 bases; junction bases outside the gene matches: 13. The CDR3 is made up of 17 amino acids. Germline CDR1 reads SGHRS; CDR2 reads YFSETQ. The CDR3 here is CASSLGTERGYSYEQYF. CDR3 nucleotide sequence: TGCGCCAGCAGCCTCGGGACAGAGAGGGGCTACTCCTACGAGCAGTACTTC.

The V and J genes are TRBV11-1 and TRBJ2-1, with D maybe TRBD2 (6 bases). The CDR3 is 15 amino acids. V lost 0 bases to trimming and J lost 2 bases, with 8 bases between them. The germline gives CDR1 SGHAT, CDR2 FQDESV (reference sequence). The CDR3 protein is CASSLAGGPYNEQFF. CDR3 nucleotide sequence: TGTGCCAGCAGCTTAGCGGGGGGACCCTACAATGAGCAGTTCTTC.

In DNA form, the CDR3 reads TGTGCCAGCAGTTTAAGCCAGCGGGGCTACGAGCAGTACTTC. This sequence encodes CASSLSQRGYEQYF. This chain joins TRBV28 and TRBJ2-7; TRBD2 matches 7 bases. Per the germline V gene, CDR1 is MDHEN and CDR2 is SYDVKM. This CDR3 has 14 residues. The ends lost 2 bases at V and 3 bases at J; junction bases unmatched: 4.

The chain couples TRBV4-1 to TRBJ2-3; a weak D match, TRBD1 (5 bases). CDR1 MGHRA and CDR2 YSYEKL come from the germline V gene. V lost 1 base to trimming and J lost 4 bases, with 15 bases between them. The CDR3 sequence is 16 residues long. The CDR3 loop reads CASSQGTRPEADTQYF. CDR3 sequence (DNA): TGCGCCAGCAGCCAAGGGACAAGACCAGAAGCAGATACGCAGTATTTT.

The rearrangement uses TRBV6-5 and TRBJ2-1; the D is unclear. CDR1 and CDR2 (germline): MNHEY, SVGAGI. This CDR3 has 13 amino acids. Trimming took 0 bases from V and 6 from J, leaving 6 bases between them. The CDR3 nucleotides read TGTGCCAGCAGTTACTCGACAACCAATGAGCAGTTCTTC. Its protein is CASSYSTTNEQFF.

V gene TRBV5-1 combines with J gene TRBJ2-2; 8 bases map to TRBD1. Unmatched junction bases numbered 2, after V lost 5 bases and J lost 2 bases. The CDR3 is 14 residues long. CDR1 is SGHRS, CDR2 YFSETQ, per germline. As DNA, the CDR3 is TGCGCCAGCAGTGACAGGGGTAACACCGGGGAGCTGTTTTTT. Its translation: CASSDRGNTGELFF.

The chain uses TRBV6-5 and TRBJ2-2; D is possibly TRBD2 (6 bases). The CDR3 consists of 14 residues. Trimming pared 5 bases from V and 6 bases from J, leaving 13 bases between. The germline V gene has CDR1 MNHEY and CDR2 SVGAGI. CDR3 loop: CASSRRAVAGELFF. CDR3 nucleotide sequence: TGTGCCAGCAGTCGGAGGGCTGTCGCCGGGGAGCTGTTTTTT.

This chain links TRBV28 with TRBJ2-6, with a tentative D call TRBD2 (6 bases). Germline CDR1 is MDHEN and CDR2 is SYDVKM. CDR3 size: 17 residues. V was shortened by 4 bases and J by 0 bases, with 13 bases between the two germline ends. The CDR3 sequence is CASSSPQRVSGANVLTF. The CDR3 DNA is TGTGCCAGCAGTTCCCCGCAGCGGGTCTCTGGGGCCAACGTCCTGACTTTC.

The chain joins TRBV11-2 to TRBJ2-1, with D perhaps matching TRBD2 (6 bases). Trimming took 4 bases from V and 9 from J, leaving 19 bases between them. CDR1 SGHAT and CDR2 FQNNGV come from the germline V gene. The CDR3 is made up of 15 amino acids. CDR3 in amino acids: CASSSVGTLGSEQFF. The CDR3 DNA reads TGTGCCAGCAGCTCAGTGGGGACTCTGGGAAGTGAGCAGTTCTTC.

The chain links TRBV28 to TRBJ2-7, with D possibly matching TRBD1 (6 bases). Germline CDR1 is MDHEN and CDR2 is SYDVKM. V was cut by 6 bases and J by 3 bases, with 12 bases left in between. The CDR3 is made up of 13 amino acids. CDR3 sequence reads: CASRSPGVYEQYF. CDR3 bases: TGTGCCAGCAGATCACCAGGGGTCTACGAGCAGTACTTC.

This clone was detected once. V is TRBV5-1 and J is TRBJ1-4; D ambiguous. CDR1 SGHRS and CDR2 YFSETQ come from the germline V gene. Trimming cost V 3 bases and J 0 bases, with 6 bases left between them. The CDR3 spans 14 residues. CDR3 protein: CASSSVPTNEKLFF. The CDR3 DNA is TGCGCCAGCAGCTCGGTCCCAACTAATGAAAAACTGTTTTTT.

The V gene is TRBV11-2, the J gene TRBJ2-7; 7 nucleotides line up with TRBD2. The germline gives CDR1 SGHAT, CDR2 FQNNGV. J lost 6 bases, V lost 2 bases, and 7 bases had no gene match. CDR3 size: 14 residues. The CDR3 DNA sequence: TGTGCCAGCAGCTTAAGGGCGGGAGAAGGCGAGCAGTACTTC. This codes for CASSLRAGEGEQYF.

This clone was detected only once. The chain joins TRBV5-6 to TRBJ2-5; 7 positions agree with TRBD2. Trimming removed 2 bases from V and 14 bases from J; junction bases left unmatched: 9. CDR1 is SGHDT, CDR2 YYEEEE, per germline. This CDR3 has 12 residues. The CDR3: CASSLPGRRRYF. The DNA for the CDR3 is TGTGCCAGCAGCTTACCCGGGAGGCGGCGATACTTC.

The rearrangement joins TRBV18 to TRBJ2-4; 11 bases align to TRBD2. This CDR3 has 16 residues. Trimming took 3 bases from V and 0 from J; bases not matched to a gene: 1. CDR1 is KGHSH, CDR2 LQKENI, per germline. The CDR3 loop is CASSPTSGVAKNIQYF. As DNA, the CDR3 is TGTGCCAGCTCACCGACTAGCGGGGTAGCCAAAAACATTCAGTACTTC.

V is TRBV29-1 and J is TRBJ2-3; TRBD2 matches at 7 bases. The germline V gene encodes CDR1 SQVTM and CDR2 ANQGSEA. The J segment lost 4 bases and the V segment lost 3 bases, leaving 7 bases of the junction unmatched. CDR3 length equals 14 residues. The CDR3 nucleotides read TGCAGCGTTGAGGGAAGGGAGGGATCAGATACGCAGTATTTT. The encoded protein is CSVEGREGSDTQYF.

This clone was picked up one time. The chain is built from TRBV10-2 and TRBJ1-2; TRBD1 is a possible D gene (5 bases). The CDR3 runs to 13 residues. Between the trimmed V and J ends, which lost 3 bases and 8 bases, there was a span of 13 bases. Per germline, CDR1 WSHSY and CDR2 SAAADI. The CDR3 here is CASSEIGVNGYTF. CDR3 coding DNA: TGCGCCAGCAGTGAAATAGGGGTAAACGGCTACACCTTC.

The chain couples TRBV7-2 to TRBJ2-2; TRBD2 is a possible D gene (6 bases). V was trimmed by 8 bases and J by 5 bases, leaving 21 bases between them. Germline CDR1 is SGHTA and CDR2 is FQGNSA. This CDR3 is built from 16 residues. The CDR3 here is CASRLATIRRTGELFF. For the CDR3, the DNA is TGTGCCAGCCGGCTAGCGACCATAAGGCGTACCGGGGAGCTGTTTTTT. Full variable domain (rest looked up from reference TRBV7-2 and TRBJ2-2): GAGVSQSPSNKVTEKGKDVELRCDPISGHTALYWYRQSLGQGLEFLIYFQGNSAPDKSGLPSDRFSAERTGGSVSTLTIQRTQQEDSAVYLCASRLATIRRTGELFFGEGSRLTVL.